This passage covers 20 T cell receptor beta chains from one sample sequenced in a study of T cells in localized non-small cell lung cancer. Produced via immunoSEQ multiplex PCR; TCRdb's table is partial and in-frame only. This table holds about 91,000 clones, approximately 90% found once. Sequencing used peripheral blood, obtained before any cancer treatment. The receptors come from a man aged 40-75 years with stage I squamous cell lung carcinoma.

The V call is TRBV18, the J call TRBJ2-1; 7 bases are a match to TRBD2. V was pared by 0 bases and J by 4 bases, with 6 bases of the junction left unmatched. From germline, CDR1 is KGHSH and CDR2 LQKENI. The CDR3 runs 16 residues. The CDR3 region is CASSPPAAGLYNEQFF. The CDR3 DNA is TGTGCCAGCTCACCACCAGCAGCGGGACTATACAATGAGCAGTTCTTC.

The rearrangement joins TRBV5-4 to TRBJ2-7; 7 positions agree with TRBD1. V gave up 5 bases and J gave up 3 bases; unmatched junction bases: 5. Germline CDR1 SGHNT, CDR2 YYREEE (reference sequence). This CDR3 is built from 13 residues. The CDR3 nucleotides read TGTGCCAGCAGGTCTGACAGGGTCTACGAGCAGTACTTC. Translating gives CASRSDRVYEQYF.

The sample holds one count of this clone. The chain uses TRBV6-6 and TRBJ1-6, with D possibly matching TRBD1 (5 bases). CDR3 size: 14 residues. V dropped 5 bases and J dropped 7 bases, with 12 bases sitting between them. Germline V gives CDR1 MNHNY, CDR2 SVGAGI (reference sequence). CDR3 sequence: CASSDQGQNSPLHF. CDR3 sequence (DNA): TGTGCCAGCAGTGACCAGGGTCAGAATTCACCCCTCCACTTT.

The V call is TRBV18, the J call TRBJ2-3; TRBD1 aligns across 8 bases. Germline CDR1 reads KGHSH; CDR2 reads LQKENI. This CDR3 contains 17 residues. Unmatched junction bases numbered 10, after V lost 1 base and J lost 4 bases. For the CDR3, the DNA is TGTGCCAGCTCACCACAAGGACAGGGAAGGGAGGCAGATACGCAGTATTTT. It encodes CASSPQGQGREADTQYF.

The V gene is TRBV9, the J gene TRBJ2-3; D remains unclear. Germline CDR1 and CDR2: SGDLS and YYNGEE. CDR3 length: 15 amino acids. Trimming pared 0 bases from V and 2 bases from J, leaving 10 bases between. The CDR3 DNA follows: TGTGCCAGCAGCGTAGTTGGGGTCGCCACAGATACGCAGTATTTT. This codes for CASSVVGVATDTQYF.

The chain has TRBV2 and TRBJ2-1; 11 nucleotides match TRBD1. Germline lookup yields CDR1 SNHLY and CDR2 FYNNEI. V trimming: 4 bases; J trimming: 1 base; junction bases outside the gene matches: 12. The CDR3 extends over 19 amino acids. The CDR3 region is CASSAWTGGFVGSYNEQFF. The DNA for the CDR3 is TGTGCCAGCAGTGCCTGGACAGGGGGCTTCGTAGGATCCTACAATGAGCAGTTCTTC.

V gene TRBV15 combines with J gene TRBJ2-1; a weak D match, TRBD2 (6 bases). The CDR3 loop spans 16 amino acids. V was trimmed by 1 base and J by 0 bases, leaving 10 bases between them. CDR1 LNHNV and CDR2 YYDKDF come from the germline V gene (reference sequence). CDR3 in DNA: TGTGCCACCAGCAGAGGCGGCGGGAACTCCTACAATGAGCAGTTCTTC. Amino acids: CATSRGGGNSYNEQFF.

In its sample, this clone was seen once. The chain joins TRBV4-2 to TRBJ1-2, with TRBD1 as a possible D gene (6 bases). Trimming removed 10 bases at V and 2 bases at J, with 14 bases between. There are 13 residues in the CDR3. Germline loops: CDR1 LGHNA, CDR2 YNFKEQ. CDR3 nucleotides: TGTGCCACCTCGGGACAACTAAACTATGGCTACACCTTC. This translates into CATSGQLNYGYTF.

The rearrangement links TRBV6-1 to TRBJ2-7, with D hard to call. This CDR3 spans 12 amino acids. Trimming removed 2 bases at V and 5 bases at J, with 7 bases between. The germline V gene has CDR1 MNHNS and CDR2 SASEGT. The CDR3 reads CASSESLDEQYF. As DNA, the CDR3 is TGTGCCAGCAGTGAATCCCTAGACGAGCAGTACTTC.

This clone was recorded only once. For the CDR3, the DNA is TGTGCCAGCTCACCAGGACGGGGTAGGAGTTCACCCCTCCACTTT. Translation: CASSPGRGRSSPLHF. The J gene is TRBJ1-6, the V gene TRBV18; D is unresolved. This CDR3 region has 15 residues. Trimming removed 2 bases at V and 9 bases at J, with 14 bases between. Germline V lookup: CDR1 KGHSH, CDR2 LQKENI.

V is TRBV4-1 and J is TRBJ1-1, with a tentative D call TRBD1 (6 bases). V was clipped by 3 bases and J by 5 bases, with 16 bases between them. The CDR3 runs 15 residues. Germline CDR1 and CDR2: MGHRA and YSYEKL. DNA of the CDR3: TGCGCCAGCAGCCAGCGCCCAGGGGTGGGAACTGAAGCTTTCTTT. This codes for CASSQRPGVGTEAFF.

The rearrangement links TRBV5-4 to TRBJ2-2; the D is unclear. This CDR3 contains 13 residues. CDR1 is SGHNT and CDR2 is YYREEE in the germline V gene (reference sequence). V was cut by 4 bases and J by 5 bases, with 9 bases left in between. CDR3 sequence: CASSLQQTGELFF. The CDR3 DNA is TGTGCCAGCAGCCTACAGCAGACCGGGGAGCTGTTTTTT.

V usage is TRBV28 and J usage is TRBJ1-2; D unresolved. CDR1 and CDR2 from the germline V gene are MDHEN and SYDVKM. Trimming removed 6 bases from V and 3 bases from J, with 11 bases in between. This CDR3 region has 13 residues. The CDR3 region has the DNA TGTGCCAGCAGGGACGGTTCGCACTATGGCTACACCTTC. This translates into CASRDGSHYGYTF.

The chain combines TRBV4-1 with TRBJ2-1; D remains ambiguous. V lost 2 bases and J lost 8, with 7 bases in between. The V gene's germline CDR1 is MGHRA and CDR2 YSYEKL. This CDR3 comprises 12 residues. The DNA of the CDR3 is TGCGCCAGCAGCCAAATAAACTATGAGCAGTTCTTC. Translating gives CASSQINYEQFF.

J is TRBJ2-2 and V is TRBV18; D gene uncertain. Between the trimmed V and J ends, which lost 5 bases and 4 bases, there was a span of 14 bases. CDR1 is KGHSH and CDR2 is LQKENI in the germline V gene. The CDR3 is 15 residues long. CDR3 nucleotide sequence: TGTGCCAGCTCAAGCCTATCCTCCCCCACCGGGGAGCTGTTTTTT. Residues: CASSSLSSPTGELFF.

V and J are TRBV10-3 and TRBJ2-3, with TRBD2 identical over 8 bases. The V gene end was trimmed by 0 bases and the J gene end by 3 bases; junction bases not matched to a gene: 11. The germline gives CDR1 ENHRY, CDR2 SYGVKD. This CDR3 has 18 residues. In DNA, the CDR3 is TGTGCCATCAGTGAGTCGCGGATCAGGGGCGGGGGGACAGATACGCAGTATTTT. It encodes CAISESRIRGGGTDTQYF.

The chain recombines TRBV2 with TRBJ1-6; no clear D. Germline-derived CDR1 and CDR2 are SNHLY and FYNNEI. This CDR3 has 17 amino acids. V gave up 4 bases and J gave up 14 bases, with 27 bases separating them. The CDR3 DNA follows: TGTGCCAGCAGTGTTGGACTCGTGAGCTCCTATAATTTGGCCCTCCACTTT. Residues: CASSVGLVSSYNLALHF.

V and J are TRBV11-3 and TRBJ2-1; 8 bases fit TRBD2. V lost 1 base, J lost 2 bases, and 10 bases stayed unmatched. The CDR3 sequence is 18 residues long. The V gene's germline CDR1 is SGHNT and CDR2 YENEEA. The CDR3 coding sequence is TGTGCCAGCAGCTTAGGAATTGGGACTAGTATCACCTACAATGAGCAGTTCTTC. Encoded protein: CASSLGIGTSITYNEQFF.

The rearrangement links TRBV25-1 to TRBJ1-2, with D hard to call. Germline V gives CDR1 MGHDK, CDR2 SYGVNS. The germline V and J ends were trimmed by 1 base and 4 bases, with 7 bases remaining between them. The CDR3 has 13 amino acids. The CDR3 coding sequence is TGTGCCAGCAGTGAATTGGCCAGCTATGGCTACACCTTC. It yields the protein CASSELASYGYTF.

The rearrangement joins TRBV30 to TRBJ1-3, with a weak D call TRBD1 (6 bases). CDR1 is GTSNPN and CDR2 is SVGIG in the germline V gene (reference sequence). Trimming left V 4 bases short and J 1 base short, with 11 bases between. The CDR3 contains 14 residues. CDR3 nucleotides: TGTGCCTGGAACTCAGGGGCGTCTGGAAACACCATATATTTT. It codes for CAWNSGASGNTIYF.